The 30 T cell receptor beta chains given below trace back to one sample, sequenced in a study of low-dose radiotherapy and immunotherapy resistance in tumors. TRAV and TRBV primers primed cDNA for both TCRalpha and TCRbeta. TCR amplification involved about 19 PCR cycles with a constant-region primer and V-primer adapter. One entry per CDR3 protein, called by TCRdb with MiXCR from the reads. Among more than 15,000 distinct CDR3 sequences, approximately 63% were seen once, and the ten largest hold about 6%. The receptors derive from a human donor with advanced metastatic prostate, ovarian, gallbladder or colorectal cancer (not recorded which). This table probably holds off-target reads from a library built for another chain.

The chain links TRBV2 to TRBJ2-3; the D gene is possibly TRBD2 (6 bases). The V gene lost 5 bases and the J gene lost 1 base, with 10 bases spanning the gap. This CDR3 has 14 amino acids. CDR1 SNHLY and CDR2 FYNNEI come from the germline V gene. The CDR3 is CASSFTGGTDTQYF. The CDR3 region has the DNA TGTGCCAGCAGTTTTACGGGGGGCACAGATACGCAGTATTTT.

The V call is TRBV20-1, the J call TRBJ2-3; 9 nucleotides line up with TRBD2. V lost 0 bases and J lost 4; bases outside the gene matches: 8. CDR1 and CDR2 (germline): DFQATT, SNEGSKA (reference sequence). The CDR3 has 16 residues. CDR3 sequence reads: CSARDLGTSRADTQYF. Written as DNA, the CDR3 is TGCAGTGCTAGAGATCTCGGGACTAGCCGAGCAGATACGCAGTATTTT.

This clonotype was observed a few times. The J gene is TRBJ2-1, the V gene TRBV6-5, with D perhaps being TRBD1 or TRBD2 (6 bases each). Germline CDR1 is MNHEY and CDR2 is SVGAGI. V was shortened by 2 bases and J by 9 bases, with 11 bases between the two germline ends. The CDR3 extends over 13 amino acids. DNA for the CDR3: TGTGCCAGCAGTTACGAGGGGGGCGGTGAGCAGTTCTTC. As protein: CASSYEGGGEQFF.

The chain's CDR3 is CSAREAGLSYGYTF. The CDR3 bases are TGCAGTGCTAGAGAGGCAGGTTTAAGCTATGGCTACACCTTC. The rearrangement links TRBV20-1 to TRBJ1-2; D unresolved. V was trimmed by 0 bases and J by 4 bases, leaving 12 bases between them. This CDR3 region has 14 residues. Germline V gives CDR1 DFQATT, CDR2 SNEGSKA (reference sequence).

V and J are TRBV3-1 and TRBJ1-5; D possibly corresponds to TRBD1 (5 bases). CDR3 length: 17 residues. Germline V lookup: CDR1 LGHDT, CDR2 YNNKEL (reference sequence). Trimming cost V 0 bases and J 0 bases, with 12 bases left between them. The CDR3 DNA is TGTGCCAGCAGCCAAGATCCAGCCGACAGTAGCAATCAGCCCCAGCATTTT. This gives the protein CASSQDPADSSNQPQHF.

The rearrangement links TRBV5-1 to TRBJ2-3; no definite D call. CDR1 SGHRS and CDR2 YFSETQ come from the germline V gene. V lost 0 bases and J 4 bases, leaving 12 bases between the germline ends. This CDR3 has 15 amino acids. The CDR3 DNA reads TGCGCCAGCAGCTTGGCGGTCGGAAAAGCAGATACGCAGTATTTT. This translates into CASSLAVGKADTQYF.

V is TRBV20-1 and J is TRBJ1-2, with D hard to call. The CDR3 has 12 amino acids. Germline V gene sequence: CDR1 DFQATT, CDR2 SNEGSKA (reference sequence). V lost 3 bases to trimming and J lost 3 bases, with 8 bases between them. CDR3 nucleotide sequence: TGCAGTGCTAGTTTATCGGACTATGGCTACACCTTC. It is translated as CSASLSDYGYTF.

CDR3 residues: CASSPRGSRGSQETQYF. In DNA form, the CDR3 reads TGTGCCAGCAGCCCCCGAGGGTCCCGGGGGTCACAAGAGACCCAGTACTTC. The chain has TRBV5-3 and TRBJ2-5; a weak D match, TRBD2 (6 bases). TRBV5-3 is treated as an ORF (open reading frame) with a function not yet certain. Trimming stripped 8 bases from V and 2 bases from J, with 25 bases between. The CDR3 spans 17 residues.

The rearrangement links TRBV4-2 to TRBJ2-7; the D gene is possibly TRBD2 (6 bases). The germline gives CDR1 LGHNA, CDR2 YNFKEQ. The CDR3 is 15 residues long. Trimming pared 1 base from V and 3 bases from J, leaving 13 bases between. CDR3 residues: CASSQGIGGGYEQYF. The CDR3 DNA follows: TGTGCCAGCAGCCAAGGGATTGGGGGAGGCTACGAGCAGTACTTC.

The chain recombines TRBV28 with TRBJ1-2; 11 bases align to TRBD1. CDR3 length equals 13 residues. The J segment lost 6 bases and the V segment lost 6 bases, leaving 3 bases of the junction unmatched. CDR1 is MDHEN and CDR2 is SYDVKM in the germline V gene. The CDR3: CASSSGQGDGYTF. The CDR3 DNA sequence: TGTGCCAGCAGCTCGGGACAGGGGGATGGCTACACCTTC.

This chain uses TRBV12-3 or TRBV12-4 with TRBJ2-3; 8 bases are a match to TRBD2. The CDR3 has 16 residues. J lost 6 bases, V lost 4 bases, and 12 bases had no gene match. Here the CDR3 reads CASSSAGGALDDTQYF. CDR3 nucleotide sequence: TGTGCCAGCAGTTCTGCGGGGGGCGCCCTGGATGATACGCAGTATTTT.

V is TRBV9 and J is TRBJ1-2; 10 bases match TRBD1. Looked up from germline, CDR1 is SGDLS and CDR2 is YYNGEE. V was pared by 3 bases and J by 6 bases, with 11 bases of the junction left unmatched. This CDR3 region has 16 residues. Here the CDR3 DNA reads TGTGCCAGCAGCGCGGAGACAGGGGGCTTGGGAGATGGCTACACCTTC. Translation: CASSAETGGLGDGYTF.

The rearrangement joins TRBV6-6 to TRBJ2-7; 7 bases agree with TRBD2. Germline loops: CDR1 MNHNY, CDR2 SVGAGI (reference sequence). The CDR3 is 15 amino acids. The trim removed 0 bases at V and 2 bases at J, leaving 4 bases unmatched. CDR3 amino acids: CASSYSGGVAYEQYF. The CDR3 region has the DNA TGTGCCAGCAGTTACTCGGGGGGGGTCGCCTACGAGCAGTACTTC.

This rearrangement joins TRBV5-1 to TRBJ2-7, with 10 bases aligning to TRBD1. V lost 5 bases to trimming and J lost 3 bases; unmatched junction nucleotides: 11. Germline V lookup: CDR1 SGHRS, CDR2 YFSETQ. The CDR3 extends over 16 amino acids. This CDR3 reads CASSPSPGQGLYEQYF. The CDR3 DNA follows: TGCGCCAGCAGTCCCTCCCCGGGACAGGGGCTCTACGAGCAGTACTTC.

This clonotype was recorded a few times. This rearrangement joins TRBV29-1 to TRBJ1-4; D gene unclear. The germline V and J ends were trimmed by 0 bases and 7 bases, with 15 bases remaining between them. Per the germline V gene, CDR1 is SQVTM and CDR2 is ANQGSEA. CDR3 length: 15 residues. The CDR3 sequence is CSVEDLRKGGEKLFF. The CDR3 DNA reads as TGCAGCGTTGAAGATCTTCGCAAGGGCGGTGAAAAACTGTTTTTT.

This chain links TRBV4-2 with TRBJ2-7; D perhaps matches TRBD2 (6 bases). The CDR3 extends over 16 amino acids. Trimming cost V 4 bases and J 0 bases, with 16 bases left between them. Germline values: CDR1 LGHNA, CDR2 YNFKEQ. The CDR3 DNA follows: TGTGCCAGCAGCCGTGTCAAGGGCGGGGACTCCTACGAGCAGTACTTC. This encodes CASSRVKGGDSYEQYF.

V is TRBV6-1 and J is TRBJ2-7, with D perhaps matching TRBD1 (6 bases). CDR3 length: 14 residues. V was cut by 6 bases and J by 2 bases, with 14 bases left in between. Germline V gives CDR1 MNHNS, CDR2 SASEGT. DNA of the CDR3: TGTGCCAGCAGGTCGGTGGACAGCCCCTACGAGCAGTACTTC. Amino acid sequence: CASRSVDSPYEQYF.

This clonotype was recorded only once. This chain connects TRBV5-4 to TRBJ2-2; D assignment may be TRBD1 or TRBD2 (5 bases each). V shed 0 bases and J shed 1 base, with 16 bases lying between them. The CDR3 spans 18 residues. Germline V gene sequence: CDR1 SGHNT, CDR2 YYREEE (reference sequence). For the CDR3, the DNA is TGTGCCAGCAGCTTGGCCGTTCAGCCAGGGAGGAACACCGGGGAGCTGTTTTTT. Its protein is CASSLAVQPGRNTGELFF.

This clonotype was picked up a small number of times. The chain joins TRBV7-3 to TRBJ2-2; 7 positions match TRBD2. There are 16 residues in the CDR3. Germline assignment: CDR1 SGHTA and CDR2 FQGTGA. V trimming: 1 base; J trimming: 4 bases; junction bases outside the gene matches: 6. The CDR3 region is CASSLSGSQVTGELFF. In DNA, the CDR3 is TGTGCCAGCAGCTTAAGCGGGAGCCAAGTCACCGGGGAGCTGTTTTTT.

The chain joins TRBV28 to TRBJ1-5; D uncertain. Trimming took 8 bases from V and 7 from J, leaving 15 bases between them. CDR1 and CDR2 from the germline V gene are MDHEN and SYDVKM. This CDR3 has 13 amino acids. CDR3: CASRLRKGQPQHF. Written as DNA, the CDR3 is TGTGCCAGCCGCCTGAGGAAGGGCCAGCCCCAGCATTTT. Supplemented by reference TRBV28 and TRBJ1-5, the full variable domain reads DVKVTQSSRYLVKRTGEKVFLECVQDMDHENMFWYRQDPGLGLRLIYFSYDVKMKEKGDIPEGYSVSREKKERFSLILESASTNQTSMYLCASRLRKGQPQHFGDGTRLSIL.

J is TRBJ1-1 and V is TRBV11-3, with 7 bases matching TRBD1. CDR1 SGHNT and CDR2 YENEEA come from the germline V gene. Trimming took 5 bases from V and 6 from J; bases not matched to a gene: 12. This CDR3 comprises 15 residues. Here the CDR3 reads CASSPSQGVVAEAFF. The CDR3, as DNA: TGTGCCAGCAGCCCGAGCCAGGGGGTCGTCGCTGAAGCTTTCTTT.

This chain joins TRBV20-1 and TRBJ2-7, with a possible D match to TRBD1 (6 bases). CDR1 is DFQATT and CDR2 is SNEGSKA in the germline V gene (reference sequence). CDR3 length equals 13 residues. The V end was cut by 3 bases, the J end by 3 bases, with 12 bases between. In nucleotides, the CDR3 is TGCAGTGCTAGCCGCGGACAGATCTACGAGCAGTACTTC. Amino acid sequence: CSASRGQIYEQYF.

The chain's CDR3 is CSVDGGRARETQYF. The CDR3 nucleotides are TGCAGCGTTGATGGTGGGAGGGCCCGGGAGACCCAGTACTTC. The chain joins TRBV29-1 to TRBJ2-5; 7 positions agree with TRBD2. The V gene end was trimmed by 3 bases and the J gene end by 5 bases; junction bases not matched to a gene: 9. Germline lookup yields CDR1 SQVTM and CDR2 ANQGSEA. The CDR3 is 14 amino acids.

The chain links TRBV4-3 to TRBJ1-5; D perhaps matches TRBD1 (5 bases). Germline V gene data show CDR1 as LGHNA and CDR2 as YSLEER. Trimming removed 1 base at V and 3 bases at J, with 16 bases between. The CDR3 length is 17 residues. For the CDR3, the DNA is TGCGCCAGCAGCCAAGGGGAACAGGCCTCTAACAATCAGCCCCAGCATTTT. It codes for CASSQGEQASNNQPQHF.

The chain recombines TRBV29-1 with TRBJ2-2, with D unresolved. V lost 4 bases to trimming and J lost 2 bases, with 8 bases between them. The CDR3 totals 13 residues. Germline loops: CDR1 SQVTM, CDR2 ANQGSEA. The CDR3: CSVGWKNTGELFF. CDR3 nucleotides: TGCAGCGTTGGGTGGAAAAACACCGGGGAGCTGTTTTTT.

The rearrangement links TRBV28 to TRBJ2-1, with D perhaps assigned TRBD1 or TRBD2 (6 bases each). The CDR3 is 20 amino acids. Germline V gene data show CDR1 as MDHEN and CDR2 as SYDVKM. V was pared by 3 bases and J by 2 bases, with 26 bases between. CDR3 in DNA: TGTGCCAGCAGTTTGGGAGCCCCCACGACGGGGGCGGTTCCCTACAATGAGCAGTTCTTC. Protein: CASSLGAPTTGAVPYNEQFF. The entire variable domain, with the rest obtained from reference TRBV28 and TRBJ2-1, is as follows: DVKVTQSSRYLVKRTGEKVFLECVQDMDHENMFWYRQDPGLGLRLIYFSYDVKMKEKGDIPEGYSVSREKKERFSLILESASTNQTSMYLCASSLGAPTTGAVPYNEQFFGPGTRLTVL.

This chain connects TRBV12-3 or TRBV12-4 to TRBJ1-3; tentative D call: TRBD1 (5 bases). V was trimmed by 6 bases and J by 4 bases, leaving 7 bases between them. CDR3 length equals 12 residues. The CDR3 DNA reads as TGTGCCAGCAGCCGACAGGGAAACACCATATATTTT. It yields the protein CASSRQGNTIYF.

V gene TRBV20-1 combines with J gene TRBJ1-5; possible D gene TRBD1, 5 bases. Trimming took 6 bases from V and 2 from J, leaving 17 bases between them. The germline V gene has CDR1 DFQATT and CDR2 SNEGSKA (reference sequence). The CDR3 contains 15 residues. CDR3 coding DNA: TGCAGTGCCTCTGGTGGTAAGGGGCGCAATCAGCCCCAGCATTTT. Translated: CSASGGKGRNQPQHF.

The chain carries TRBV5-6 and TRBJ2-1; 15 bases align to TRBD2. This CDR3 contains 16 residues. Germline CDR1 SGHDT, CDR2 YYEEEE. J lost 12 bases, V lost 3 bases, and 10 bases had no gene match. CDR3 in DNA: TGTGCCAGCAGCTACTCAGGACTAGCGGGAGGGGGGGGGCAGTTCTTC. As protein: CASSYSGLAGGGGQFF.

V usage is TRBV4-1 and J usage is TRBJ2-7; D might be TRBD1 or TRBD2, each matching 5 bases. V lost 0 bases to trimming and J lost 6 bases, with 9 bases between them. The CDR3 consists of 13 residues. CDR1 and CDR2 from the germline V gene are MGHRA and YSYEKL. In DNA, the CDR3 is TGCGCCAGCAGCCAAGACCGGGGACCCGAGCAGTACTTC. Translated, it gives CASSQDRGPEQYF.